The source of this T cell receptor beta chain is a study of cytomegalovirus exposure and HLA in healthy donors. With V trimmed by 2 bases and J by 9 bases, 6 bases remained unmatched. The CDR3 runs 14 residues. Germline V gives CDR1 SGHTA, CDR2 FQGTGA. PCR involved 60 Vbeta and 13 Jbeta primers. The protocol was immunoSEQ multiplex PCR, while the TCRdb copy is restricted to in-frame clones and leaves out a portion. The table has some 120,000 clones, nearly 75% seen once. Sequencing was performed on PBMCs. This clonotype originated in a man younger than 40 in good health and CMV-seropositive. The V and J genes are TRBV7-3 and TRBJ2-5, with 10 bases aligning to TRBD1. The CDR3 is CASSLEGTGASQYF. CDR3 sequence (DNA): TGTGCCAGCAGCTTAGAAGGGACAGGGGCGTCCCAGTACTTC.